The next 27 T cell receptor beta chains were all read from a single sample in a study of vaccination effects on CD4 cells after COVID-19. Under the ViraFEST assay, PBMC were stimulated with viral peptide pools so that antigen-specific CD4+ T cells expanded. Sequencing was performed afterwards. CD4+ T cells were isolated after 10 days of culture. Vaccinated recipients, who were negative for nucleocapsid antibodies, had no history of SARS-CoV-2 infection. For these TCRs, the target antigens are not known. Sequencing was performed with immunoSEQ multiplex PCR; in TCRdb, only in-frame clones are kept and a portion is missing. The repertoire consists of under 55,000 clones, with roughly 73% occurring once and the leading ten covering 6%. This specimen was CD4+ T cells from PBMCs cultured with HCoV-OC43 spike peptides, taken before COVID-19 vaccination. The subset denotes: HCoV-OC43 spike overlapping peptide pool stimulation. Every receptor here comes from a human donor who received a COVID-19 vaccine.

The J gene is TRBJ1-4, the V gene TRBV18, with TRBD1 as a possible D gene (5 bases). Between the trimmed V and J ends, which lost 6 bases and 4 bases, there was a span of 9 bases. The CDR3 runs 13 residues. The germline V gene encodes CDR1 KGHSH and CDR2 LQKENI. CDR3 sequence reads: CASSGGRNEKLFF. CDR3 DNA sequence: TGTGCCAGCTCCGGGGGACGTAATGAAAAACTGTTTTTT.

The CDR3 bases are TGCGCCAGCAGCTCACGACTAGGACAGGGTTCCTACAATGAGCAGTTCTTC. This sequence encodes CASSSRLGQGSYNEQFF. The genes are TRBV5-1 and TRBJ2-1; 8 bases line up with TRBD1. Trimming cost V 3 bases and J 1 base; bases outside gene matches: 9. In germline, CDR1 is SGHRS, CDR2 YFSETQ. The CDR3 spans 17 residues.

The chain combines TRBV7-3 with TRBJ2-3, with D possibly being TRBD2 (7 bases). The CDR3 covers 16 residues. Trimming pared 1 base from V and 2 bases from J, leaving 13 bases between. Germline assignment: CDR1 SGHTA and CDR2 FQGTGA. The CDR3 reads CASSLRGGEDTDTQYF. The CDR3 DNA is TGTGCCAGCAGCTTAAGGGGGGGCGAAGACACAGATACGCAGTATTTT.

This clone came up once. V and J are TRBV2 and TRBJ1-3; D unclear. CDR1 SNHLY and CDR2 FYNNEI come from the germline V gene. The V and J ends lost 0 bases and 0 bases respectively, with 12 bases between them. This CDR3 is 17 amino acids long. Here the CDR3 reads CASSEAPNSFSGNTIYF. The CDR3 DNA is TGTGCCAGCAGTGAAGCTCCCAATTCTTTCTCTGGAAACACCATATATTTT.

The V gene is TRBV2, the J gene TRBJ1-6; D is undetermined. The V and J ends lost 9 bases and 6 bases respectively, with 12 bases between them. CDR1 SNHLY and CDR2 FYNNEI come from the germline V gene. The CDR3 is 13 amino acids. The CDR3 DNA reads TGTGCCAGGAGCCGAGAGGGTAATTCACCCCTCCACTTT. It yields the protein CARSREGNSPLHF. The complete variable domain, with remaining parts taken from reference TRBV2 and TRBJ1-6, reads EPEVTQTPSHQVTQMGQEVILRCVPISNHLYFYWYRQILGQKVEFLVSFYNNEISEKSEIFDDQFSVERPDGSNFTLKIRSTKLEDSAMYFCARSREGNSPLHFGNGTRLTVT.

Here the CDR3 reads CASSSRDKGEYEQYV. CDR3 coding DNA: TGTGCCAGCAGCTCCCGGGACAAAGGGGAATACGAGCAGTACGTC. The chain combines TRBV11-2 with TRBJ2-7; maybe TRBD1 (6 bases). CDR3 length: 15 amino acids. Per the germline V gene, CDR1 is SGHAT and CDR2 is FQNNGV. The ends were cut back, 4 bases at V and 4 bases at J, with 17 bases in the middle.

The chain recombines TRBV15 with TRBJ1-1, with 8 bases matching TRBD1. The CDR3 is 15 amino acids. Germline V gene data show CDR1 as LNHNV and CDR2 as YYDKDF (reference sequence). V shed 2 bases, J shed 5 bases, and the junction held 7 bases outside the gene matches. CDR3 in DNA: TGTGCCACCAGCAGAACCAGGGGGCTTGGGACTGAAGCTTTCTTT. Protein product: CATSRTRGLGTEAFF.

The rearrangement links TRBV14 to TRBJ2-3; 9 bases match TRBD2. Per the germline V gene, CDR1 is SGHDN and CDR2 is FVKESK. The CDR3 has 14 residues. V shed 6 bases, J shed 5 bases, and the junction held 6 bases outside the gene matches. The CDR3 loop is CASRLSGGRDTQYF. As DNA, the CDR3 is TGTGCCAGCAGGCTGAGCGGGGGGCGAGATACGCAGTATTTT. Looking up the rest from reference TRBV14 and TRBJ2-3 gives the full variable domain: EAGVTQFPSHSVIEKGQTVTLRCDPISGHDNLYWYRRVMGKEIKFLLHFVKESKQDESGMPNNRFLAERTGGTYSTLKVQPAELEDSGVYFCASRLSGGRDTQYFGPGTRLTVL.

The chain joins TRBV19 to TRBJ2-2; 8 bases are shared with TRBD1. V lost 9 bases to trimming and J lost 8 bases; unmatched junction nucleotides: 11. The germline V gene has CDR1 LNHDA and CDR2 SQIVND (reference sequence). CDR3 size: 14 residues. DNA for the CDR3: TGTGCCAGCAGGACCGACAGGGGCGCGGGGGAGCTGTTTTTT. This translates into CASRTDRGAGELFF. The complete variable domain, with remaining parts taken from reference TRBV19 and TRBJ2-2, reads DGGITQSPKYLFRKEGQNVTLSCEQNLNHDAMYWYRQDPGQGLRLIYYSQIVNDFQKGDIAEGYSVSREKKESFPLTVTSAQKNPTAFYLCASRTDRGAGELFFGEGSRLTVL.

CDR3 loop: CASSLDGTGIQETQYF. The CDR3 nucleotides read TGCGCCAGCAGCTTGGACGGGACAGGAATCCAAGAGACCCAGTACTTC. V is TRBV5-1 and J is TRBJ2-5; 8 bases are a match to TRBD1. V shed 0 bases, J shed 1 base, and the junction held 5 bases outside the gene matches. CDR1 and CDR2 from the germline V gene are SGHRS and YFSETQ. The CDR3 consists of 16 residues.

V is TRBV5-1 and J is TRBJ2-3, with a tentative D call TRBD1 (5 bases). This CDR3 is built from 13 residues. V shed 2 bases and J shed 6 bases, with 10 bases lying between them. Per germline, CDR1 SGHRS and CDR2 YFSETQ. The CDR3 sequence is CASSLDSPDTQYF. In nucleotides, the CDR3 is TGCGCCAGCAGCTTAGACAGCCCCGATACGCAGTATTTT.

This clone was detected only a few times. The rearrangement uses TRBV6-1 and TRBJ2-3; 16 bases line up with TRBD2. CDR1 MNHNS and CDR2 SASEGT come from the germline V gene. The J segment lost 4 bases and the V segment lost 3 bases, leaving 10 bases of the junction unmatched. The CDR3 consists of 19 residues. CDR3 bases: TGTGCCAGCAGTGATCTGGGACTAGCGGGGGGGCCGTATTCAGATACGCAGTATTTT. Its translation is CASSDLGLAGGPYSDTQYF.

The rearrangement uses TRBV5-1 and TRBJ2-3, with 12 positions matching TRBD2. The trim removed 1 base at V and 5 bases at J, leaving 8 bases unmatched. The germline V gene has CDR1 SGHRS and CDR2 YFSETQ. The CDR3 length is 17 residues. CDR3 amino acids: CASSLPLAGGPGDTQYF. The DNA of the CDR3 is TGCGCCAGCAGCTTGCCGCTAGCGGGGGGGCCTGGAGATACGCAGTATTTT.

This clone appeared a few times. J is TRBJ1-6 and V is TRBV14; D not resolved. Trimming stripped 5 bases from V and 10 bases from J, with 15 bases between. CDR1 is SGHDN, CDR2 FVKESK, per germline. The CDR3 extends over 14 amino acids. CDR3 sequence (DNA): TGTGCCAGCAGCGAACTGGACCGCAGCTCACCCCTCCACTTT. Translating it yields CASSELDRSSPLHF.

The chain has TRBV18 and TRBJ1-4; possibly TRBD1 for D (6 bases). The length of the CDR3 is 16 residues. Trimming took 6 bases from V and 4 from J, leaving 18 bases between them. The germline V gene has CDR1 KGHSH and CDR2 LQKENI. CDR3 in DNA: TGTGCCAGCTCCGAATGGGGGCAGGCAGGTAATGAAAAACTGTTTTTT. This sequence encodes CASSEWGQAGNEKLFF.

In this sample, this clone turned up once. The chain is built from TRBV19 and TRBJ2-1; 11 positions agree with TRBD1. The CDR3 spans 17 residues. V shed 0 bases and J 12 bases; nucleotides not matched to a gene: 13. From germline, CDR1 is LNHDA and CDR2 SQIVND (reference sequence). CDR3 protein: CASSIDWVRDRGIGQFF. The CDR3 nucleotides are TGTGCCAGTAGTATAGATTGGGTACGGGACAGGGGGATAGGGCAGTTCTTC.

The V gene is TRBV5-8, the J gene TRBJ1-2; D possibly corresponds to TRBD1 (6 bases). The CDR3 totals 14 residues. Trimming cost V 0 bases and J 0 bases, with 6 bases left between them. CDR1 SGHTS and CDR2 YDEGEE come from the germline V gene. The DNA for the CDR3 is TGTGCCAGCAGCTTGGGGACAGCTAACTATGGCTACACCTTC. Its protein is CASSLGTANYGYTF.

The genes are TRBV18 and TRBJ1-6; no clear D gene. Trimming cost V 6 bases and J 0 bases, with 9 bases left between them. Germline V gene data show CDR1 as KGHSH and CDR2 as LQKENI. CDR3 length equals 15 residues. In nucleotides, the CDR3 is TGTGCCAGCTCCCCCCGGAGCTCCTATAATTCACCCCTCCACTTT. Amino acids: CASSPRSSYNSPLHF. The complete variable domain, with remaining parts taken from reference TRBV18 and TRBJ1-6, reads NAGVMQNPRHLVRRRGQEARLRCSPMKGHSHVYWYRQLPEEGLKFMVYLQKENIIDESGMPKERFSAEFPKEGPSILRIQQVVRGDSAAYFCASSPRSSYNSPLHFGNGTRLTVT.

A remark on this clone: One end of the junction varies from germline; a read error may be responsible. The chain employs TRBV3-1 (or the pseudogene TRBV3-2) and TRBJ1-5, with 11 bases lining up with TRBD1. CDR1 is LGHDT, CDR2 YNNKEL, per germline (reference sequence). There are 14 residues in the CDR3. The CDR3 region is CASSRTGGKQPQHF. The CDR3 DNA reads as TGTGCCAGCAGCCGGACAGGGGGCAAACAGCCCCAGCATTTT.

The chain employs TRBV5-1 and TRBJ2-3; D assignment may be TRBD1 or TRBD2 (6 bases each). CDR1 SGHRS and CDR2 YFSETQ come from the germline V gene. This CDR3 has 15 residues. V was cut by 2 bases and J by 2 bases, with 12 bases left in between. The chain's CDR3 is CASSLRGTNTDTQYF. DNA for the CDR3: TGCGCCAGCAGCTTACGGGGGACAAACACAGATACGCAGTATTTT.

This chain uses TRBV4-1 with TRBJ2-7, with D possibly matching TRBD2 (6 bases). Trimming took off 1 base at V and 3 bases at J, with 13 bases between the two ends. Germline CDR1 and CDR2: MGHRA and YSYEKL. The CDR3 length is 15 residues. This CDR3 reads CASSQAGPGGYEQYV. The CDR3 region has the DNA TGCGCCAGCAGCCAAGCGGGCCCCGGGGGCTACGAGCAGTACGTC.

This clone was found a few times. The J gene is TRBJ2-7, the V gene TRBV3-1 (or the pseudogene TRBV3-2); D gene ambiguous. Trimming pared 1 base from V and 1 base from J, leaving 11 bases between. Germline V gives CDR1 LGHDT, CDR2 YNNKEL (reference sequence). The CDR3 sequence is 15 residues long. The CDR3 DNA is TGTGCCAGCAGCCAAGCAGGTGGTCTATCCTACGAGCAGTACGTC. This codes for CASSQAGGLSYEQYV.

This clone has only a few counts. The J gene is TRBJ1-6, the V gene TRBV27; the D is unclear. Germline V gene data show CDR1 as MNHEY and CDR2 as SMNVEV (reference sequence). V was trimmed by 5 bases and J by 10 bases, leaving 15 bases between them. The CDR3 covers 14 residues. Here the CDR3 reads CASSPPVGGSPLHF. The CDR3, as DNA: TGTGCCAGCAGTCCGCCAGTGGGAGGGTCACCCCTCCACTTT.

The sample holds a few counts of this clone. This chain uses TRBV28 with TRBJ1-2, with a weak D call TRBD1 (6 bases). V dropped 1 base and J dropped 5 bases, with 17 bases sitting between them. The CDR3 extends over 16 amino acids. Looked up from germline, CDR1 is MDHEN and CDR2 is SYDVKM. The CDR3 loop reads CASSLSPVGGRYGYTF. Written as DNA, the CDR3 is TGTGCCAGCAGTTTATCTCCGGTGGGGGGCAGGTATGGCTACACCTTC.

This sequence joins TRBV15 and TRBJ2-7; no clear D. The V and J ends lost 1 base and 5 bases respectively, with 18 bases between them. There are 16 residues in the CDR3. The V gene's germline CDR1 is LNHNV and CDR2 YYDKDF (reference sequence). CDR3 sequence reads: CATSRVWLVGLHEQYV. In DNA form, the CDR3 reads TGTGCCACCAGCAGAGTGTGGCTGGTGGGCCTACACGAGCAGTACGTC.

In DNA, the CDR3 is TGTGCCAGCAGCTTATCAGGGGAAGAGACCCAGTACTTC. Protein sequence: CASSLSGEETQYF. This chain uses TRBV7-9 with TRBJ2-5, with D perhaps TRBD1 (6 bases). Germline CDR1 SEHNR, CDR2 FQNEAQ (reference sequence). V dropped 2 bases and J dropped 3 bases, with 7 bases sitting between them. The CDR3 contains 13 residues.

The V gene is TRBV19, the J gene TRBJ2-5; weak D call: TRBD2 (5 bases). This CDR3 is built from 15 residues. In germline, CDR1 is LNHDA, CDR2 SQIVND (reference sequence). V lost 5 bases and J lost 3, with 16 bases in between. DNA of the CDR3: TGTGCCAGTAGTTCGGGAATACTCAAAAAAGAGACCCAGTACTTC. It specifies CASSSGILKKETQYF.